The 20 T cell receptor beta chains below all came from one sample that was sequenced in a study of T-cell reconstitution after alpha-beta-depleted transplantation in children. The TCRbeta library incorporated unique molecular identifiers. Using its own MiXCR run on the PCR reads, TCRdb lists one record per CDR3 protein. This table has around 78,000 distinct CDR3 sequences, about 7% appearing once. This sample comprised PBMCs from the stem cell graft donor, obtained from the stem cell graft. The receptors come from a human donor who donated a stem cell graft to a child with acute lymphoblastic leukemia.

This clonotype showed up just a few times. This chain links TRBV7-8 with TRBJ2-7, with 7 bases identical to TRBD2. The length of the CDR3 is 13 residues. Germline trimming cut 8 bases from V and 0 bases from J; bases unmatched to any gene: 4. Germline V gene data show CDR1 as SGHVS and CDR2 as FQNEAQ. The CDR3 coding sequence is TGTGCCAGCCGGGGGGACTTCTCCTACGAGCAGTACTTC. It translates to CASRGDFSYEQYF.

Many counts were recorded for this clonotype. The chain uses TRBV28 and TRBJ2-6, with no clear D. The V and J ends lost 5 bases and 2 bases respectively, with 10 bases between them. This CDR3 region has 15 residues. In germline, CDR1 is MDHEN, CDR2 SYDVKM. The CDR3 protein is CASSPQVAGANVLTF. CDR3 coding DNA: TGTGCCAGCAGTCCGCAGGTGGCTGGGGCCAACGTCCTGACTTTC.

In its sample, this clonotype was seen a few times. The chain joins TRBV29-1 to TRBJ2-2, with 7 positions matching TRBD2. The CDR3 extends over 16 amino acids. The V gene end was trimmed by 4 bases and the J gene end by 6 bases; junction bases not matched to a gene: 14. The germline CDR1 and CDR2 sequences are SQVTM and ANQGSEA. The CDR3 reads CSVVRLGEGLSGELFF. As DNA, the CDR3 is TGCAGCGTTGTGAGATTGGGGGAGGGCCTTTCCGGGGAGCTGTTTTTT.

Ten or more counts support this clonotype. The V call is TRBV5-1, the J call TRBJ1-1; TRBD1 is a possible D gene (5 bases). From germline, CDR1 is SGHRS and CDR2 YFSETQ. With 0 bases removed from V and 4 bases from J, the gap between germline ends came to 13 bases. CDR3 size: 15 residues. The chain's CDR3 is CASSLEGLGSTEAFF. The CDR3 bases are TGCGCCAGCAGCTTGGAGGGGTTGGGGTCCACTGAAGCTTTCTTT.

J is TRBJ2-7 and V is TRBV6-5; 8 nucleotides line up with TRBD2. J gave up 2 bases and V 4 bases, and 13 bases lay outside the gene matches. The CDR3 totals 17 residues. Germline V gene lookup returns CDR1 MNHEY and CDR2 SVGAGI. The CDR3 DNA reads as TGTGCCAGCAGTTCCCCGAGGTGGCTAGCGGGCACCTACGAGCAGTACTTC. Its translation: CASSSPRWLAGTYEQYF.

This clonotype appeared many times. This chain uses TRBV9 with TRBJ1-2; TRBD1 matches 7 bases. Trimming cost V 0 bases and J 3 bases; bases outside gene matches: 2. The CDR3 covers 14 residues. The germline CDR1 and CDR2 sequences are SGDLS and YYNGEE. The CDR3 spells CASSVGQGDYGYTF. CDR3 sequence (DNA): TGTGCCAGCAGCGTAGGTCAGGGGGACTATGGCTACACCTTC.

The rearrangement uses TRBV5-4 and TRBJ1-4; 7 bases are a match to TRBD1. Germline trimming cut 4 bases from V and 4 bases from J; bases unmatched to any gene: 4. The germline CDR1 and CDR2 sequences are SGHNT and YYREEE (reference sequence). The length of the CDR3 is 14 residues. The CDR3 DNA reads TGTGCCAGCAGCGAGACAGGGATTAATGAAAAACTGTTTTTT. The encoded protein is CASSETGINEKLFF. The full variable domain, completed using reference TRBV5-4 and TRBJ1-4, is ETGVTQSPTHLIKTRGQQVTLRCSSQSGHNTVSWYQQALGQGPQFIFQYYREEENGRGNFPPRFSGLQFPNYSSELNVNALELDDSALYLCASSETGINEKLFFGSGTQLSVL.

In this sample, this clonotype turned up many times. The V and J genes are TRBV5-1 and TRBJ1-2; 7 bases align to TRBD1. The CDR3 spans 14 residues. The trim removed 0 bases at V and 4 bases at J, leaving 3 bases unmatched. Germline V gives CDR1 SGHRS, CDR2 YFSETQ. CDR3 protein: CASSLETGVYGYTF. CDR3 coding DNA: TGCGCCAGCAGCTTGGAAACAGGGGTCTATGGCTACACCTTC.

This clonotype was found many times. The chain carries TRBV5-1 and TRBJ2-1, with a possible D match to TRBD2 (8 bases). Trimming stripped 3 bases from V and 6 bases from J, with 19 bases between. Germline V CDR1 and CDR2: SGHRS, YFSETQ. This CDR3 has 16 residues. CDR3 amino acids: CASSSLTGAGGNEQFF. CDR3 nucleotide sequence: TGCGCCAGCAGCTCACTAACAGGGGCGGGGGGCAATGAGCAGTTCTTC.

This clonotype was detected many times. This rearrangement joins TRBV5-1 to TRBJ2-2, with TRBD1 as a possible D gene (6 bases). Trimming left V 4 bases short and J 4 bases short, with 14 bases between. In germline, CDR1 is SGHRS, CDR2 YFSETQ. There are 15 residues in the CDR3. The CDR3 DNA reads TGCGCCAGCAGCAAGGACAGTGGGAGCACCGGGGAGCTGTTTTTT. This codes for CASSKDSGSTGELFF.

This clonotype has a count of ten or more. This sequence joins TRBV19 and TRBJ1-4; D is unresolved. The germline CDR1 and CDR2 sequences are LNHDA and SQIVND (reference sequence). CDR3 length: 14 amino acids. V was shortened by 7 bases and J by 5 bases, with 14 bases between the two germline ends. This CDR3 reads CASKLGGRNEKLFF. CDR3 nucleotides: TGTGCCAGTAAACTCGGAGGCCGAAATGAAAAACTGTTTTTT. Combining the CDR3 with reference TRBV19 and TRBJ1-4 gives the whole variable domain DGGITQSPKYLFRKEGQNVTLSCEQNLNHDAMYWYRQDPGQGLRLIYYSQIVNDFQKGDIAEGYSVSREKKESFPLTVTSAQKNPTAFYLCASKLGGRNEKLFFGSGTQLSVL.

The table lists this clonotype with many counts. The chain links TRBV7-9 to TRBJ2-7; D unresolved. Germline V gives CDR1 SEHNR, CDR2 FQNEAQ (reference sequence). V lost 5 bases, J lost 3 bases, and 5 bases lay in between. This CDR3 has 11 residues. CDR3 coding DNA: TGTGCCAGCAGCCCGGACTACGAGCAGTACTTC. The encoded protein is CASSPDYEQYF.

The rearrangement joins TRBV27 to TRBJ2-1; no clear D gene. Trimming stripped 2 bases from V and 5 bases from J, with 7 bases between. Germline V lookup: CDR1 MNHEY, CDR2 SMNVEV (reference sequence). The CDR3 length is 13 residues. The CDR3 nucleotides are TGTGCCAGCAGTTTAGGCTACAACAATGAGCAGTTCTTC. Protein product: CASSLGYNNEQFF.

In this sample, this clonotype turned up a few times. The chain links TRBV19 to TRBJ2-2; D unresolved. Germline CDR1 and CDR2: LNHDA and SQIVND (reference sequence). Trimming took 5 bases from V and 7 from J, leaving 11 bases between them. The CDR3 runs to 13 residues. CDR3 coding DNA: TGTGCCAGTAGTCGTGGATATCACGGGGAGCTGTTTTTT. It translates to CASSRGYHGELFF. Based on the CDR3 plus reference TRBV19 and TRBJ2-2, the full variable domain is DGGITQSPKYLFRKEGQNVTLSCEQNLNHDAMYWYRQDPGQGLRLIYYSQIVNDFQKGDIAEGYSVSREKKESFPLTVTSAQKNPTAFYLCASSRGYHGELFFGEGSRLTVL.

This clonotype has a handful of counts. This chain links TRBV28 with TRBJ2-2; D unresolved. Germline-derived CDR1 and CDR2 are MDHEN and SYDVKM. The V end lost 7 bases, the J end lost 0 bases, and 12 bases lay between the germline ends. CDR3 length equals 15 residues. The CDR3 sequence: CASNPQPSNTGELFF. CDR3 nucleotides: TGTGCCAGCAACCCACAACCTTCGAACACCGGGGAGCTGTTTTTT.

This clonotype was picked up many times. This chain links TRBV7-8 with TRBJ2-7; 7 nucleotides agree with TRBD2. There are 17 residues in the CDR3. The V and J ends lost 0 bases and 1 base, in that order; junction bases with no gene match: 9. Germline CDR1 SGHVS, CDR2 FQNEAQ. CDR3 loop: CASSLALSGAMSYEQYF. The CDR3 region has the DNA TGTGCCAGCAGCTTAGCCCTGAGCGGGGCTATGTCCTACGAGCAGTACTTC.

In this sample, this clonotype turned up many times. The chain couples TRBV20-1 to TRBJ2-7; unclear D gene. V lost 0 bases and J 3 bases, leaving 6 bases between the germline ends. Germline V gives CDR1 DFQATT, CDR2 SNEGSKA (reference sequence). This CDR3 spans 12 amino acids. CDR3 nucleotide sequence: TGCAGTGCTAGAGATGAGAGCTACGAGCAGTACTTC. This translates into CSARDESYEQYF.

This clonotype has a count of ten or more. The genes are TRBV10-3 and TRBJ2-1; 8 nucleotides agree with TRBD1. V was clipped by 10 bases and J by 15 bases; unmatched bases: 17. The CDR3 consists of 13 residues. The germline gives CDR1 ENHRY, CDR2 SYGVKD. CDR3 nucleotide sequence: TGTGCCACTGGACAGGGAAAAACGCCACGTCTGTTCTTC. Translated, it gives CATGQGKTPRLFF.

V gene TRBV28 combines with J gene TRBJ2-1; a possible D gene is TRBD2 (6 bases). The CDR3 consists of 15 residues. Trimming took 2 bases from V and 6 from J, leaving 14 bases between them. The germline V gene has CDR1 MDHEN and CDR2 SYDVKM. Written as DNA, the CDR3 is TGTGCCAGCAGTTTAGGTGGGCTAGCGAGCAATGAGCAGTTCTTC. Protein product: CASSLGGLASNEQFF.

Many counts were recorded for this clonotype. The gene calls are TRBV7-6 and TRBJ2-7; no firm D call. The CDR3 is made up of 13 amino acids. CDR1 and CDR2 (germline): SGHVS, FNYEAQ. The V end was cut by 1 base, the J end by 7 bases, with 11 bases between. The CDR3 is CASSLESRGEQYF. The CDR3 DNA is TGTGCCAGCAGCTTAGAGAGTCGTGGAGAGCAGTACTTC.